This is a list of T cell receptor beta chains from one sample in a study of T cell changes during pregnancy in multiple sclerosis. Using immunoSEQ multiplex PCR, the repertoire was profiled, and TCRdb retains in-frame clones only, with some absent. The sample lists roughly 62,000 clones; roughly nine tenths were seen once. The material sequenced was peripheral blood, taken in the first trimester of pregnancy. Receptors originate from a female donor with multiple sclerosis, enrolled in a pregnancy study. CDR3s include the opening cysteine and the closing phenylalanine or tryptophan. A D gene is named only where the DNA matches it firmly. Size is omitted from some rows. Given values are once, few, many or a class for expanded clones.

cdr3_nt: TGTGCCAGTAGGACCGTCGGGACAGGGCCAATTGAAGCTTTCTTT; cdr3_aa: CASRTVGTGPIEAFF; clone_size: NA; j_call: TRBJ1-1; v_call: TRBV19; d_call: TRBD1
cdr3_nt: TGTGCCTGGACCGAGTTACAGGGACAAAACTATGGCTACACCTTC; cdr3_aa: CAWTELQGQNYGYTF; clone_size: NA; j_call: TRBJ1-2; v_call: TRBV30; d_call: NA
cdr3_nt: TGTGCCAGCAGTGGCCAACTGACAGGGACTAATGAAAAACTGTTTTTT; cdr3_aa: CASSGQLTGTNEKLFF; clone_size: NA; j_call: TRBJ1-4; v_call: TRBV6-1; d_call: TRBD1
cdr3_nt: TGTGCCAGCAGTCTCCAACAGAATGAGCAGTTCTTC; cdr3_aa: CASSLQQNEQFF; clone_size: NA; j_call: TRBJ2-1; v_call: TRBV6-5; d_call: NA
cdr3_nt: TGTGCCAGCAGCCCACAGGGGAATTATGGAAACACCATATATTTT; cdr3_aa: CASSPQGNYGNTIYF; clone_size: NA; j_call: TRBJ1-3; v_call: TRBV14; d_call: TRBD1
cdr3_nt: TGTGCCAGCAGTGAATTAGGGACAGGGGATAATTCACCCCTCCACTTT; cdr3_aa: CASSELGTGDNSPLHF; clone_size: many; j_call: TRBJ1-6; v_call: TRBV2; d_call: TRBD1
cdr3_nt: TGTGCCAGCTCACCCTACAGGGGAGAGACCCAGTACTTC; cdr3_aa: CASSPYRGETQYF; clone_size: NA; j_call: TRBJ2-5; v_call: TRBV18; d_call: TRBD1
cdr3_nt: TGCGCCAGCAGCCCCGGGACAGGGGAAGAGACCCAGTACTTC; cdr3_aa: CASSPGTGEETQYF; clone_size: NA; j_call: TRBJ2-5; v_call: TRBV5-1; d_call: TRBD1
cdr3_nt: TGCGCCAGCAGCCAATCCAGGGTTTCACCCCTCCACTTT; cdr3_aa: CASSQSRVSPLHF; clone_size: many; j_call: TRBJ1-6; v_call: TRBV4-3; d_call: NA
cdr3_nt: TGTGCCAGTAGTAGGCTAGCGGGATCCATCTCGAATGAGCAGTTCTTC; cdr3_aa: CASSRLAGSISNEQFF; clone_size: NA; j_call: TRBJ2-1; v_call: TRBV19; d_call: TRBD2
cdr3_nt: TGCGCCAGCAGGGGAGACGATGAGCAGTTCTTC; cdr3_aa: CASRGDDEQFF; clone_size: NA; j_call: TRBJ2-1; v_call: TRBV10-1; d_call: NA